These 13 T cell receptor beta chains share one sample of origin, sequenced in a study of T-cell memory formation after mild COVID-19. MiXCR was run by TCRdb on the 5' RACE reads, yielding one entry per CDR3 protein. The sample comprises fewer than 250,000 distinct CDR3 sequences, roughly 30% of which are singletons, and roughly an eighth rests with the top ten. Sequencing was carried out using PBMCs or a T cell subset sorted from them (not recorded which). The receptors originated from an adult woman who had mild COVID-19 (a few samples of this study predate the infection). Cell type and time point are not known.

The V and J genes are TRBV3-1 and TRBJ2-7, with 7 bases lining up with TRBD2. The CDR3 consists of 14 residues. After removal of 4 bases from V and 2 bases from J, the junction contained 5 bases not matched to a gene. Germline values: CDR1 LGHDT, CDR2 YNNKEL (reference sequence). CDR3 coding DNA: TGTGCCAGCAGCCTCGGGACTAACACCTACGAGCAGTACTTC. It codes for CASSLGTNTYEQYF.

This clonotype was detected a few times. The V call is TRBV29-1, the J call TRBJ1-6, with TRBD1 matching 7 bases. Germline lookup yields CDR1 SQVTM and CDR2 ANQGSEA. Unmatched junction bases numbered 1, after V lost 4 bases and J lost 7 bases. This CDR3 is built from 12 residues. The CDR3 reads CSVGQGNSPLHF. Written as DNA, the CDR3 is TGCAGCGTTGGACAGGGCAATTCACCCCTCCACTTT.

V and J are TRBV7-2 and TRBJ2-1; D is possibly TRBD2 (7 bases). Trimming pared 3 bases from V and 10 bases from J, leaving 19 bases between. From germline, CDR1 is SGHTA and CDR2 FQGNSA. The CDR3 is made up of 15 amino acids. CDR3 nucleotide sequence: TGTGCCAGCAGCTTCGAGGGGGGGGTTCTCAAAGAGCAGTTCTTC. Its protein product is CASSFEGGVLKEQFF.

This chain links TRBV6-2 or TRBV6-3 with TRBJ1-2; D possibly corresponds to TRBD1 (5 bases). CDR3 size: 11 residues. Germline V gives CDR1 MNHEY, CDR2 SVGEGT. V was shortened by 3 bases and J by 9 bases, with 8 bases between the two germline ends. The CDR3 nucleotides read TGTGCCAGCAGTTATCGACAGAGCTACACCTTC. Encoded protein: CASSYRQSYTF.

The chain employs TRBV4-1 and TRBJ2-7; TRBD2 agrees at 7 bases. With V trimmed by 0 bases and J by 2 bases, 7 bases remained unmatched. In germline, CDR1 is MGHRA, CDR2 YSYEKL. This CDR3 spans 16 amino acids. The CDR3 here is CASSQESSGIPYEQYF. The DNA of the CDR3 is TGCGCCAGCAGCCAAGAATCCAGCGGGATTCCCTACGAGCAGTACTTC.

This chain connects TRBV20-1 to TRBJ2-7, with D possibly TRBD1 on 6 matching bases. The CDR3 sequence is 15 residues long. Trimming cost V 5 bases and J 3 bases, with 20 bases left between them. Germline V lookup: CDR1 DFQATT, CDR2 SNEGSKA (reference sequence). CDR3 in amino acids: CSAFIAQGGNYEQYF. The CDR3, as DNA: TGCAGTGCTTTTATCGCACAGGGCGGCAACTACGAGCAGTACTTC.

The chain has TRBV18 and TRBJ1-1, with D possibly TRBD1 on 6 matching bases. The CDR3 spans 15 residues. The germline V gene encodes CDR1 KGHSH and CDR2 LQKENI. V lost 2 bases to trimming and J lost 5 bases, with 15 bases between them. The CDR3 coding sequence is TGTGCCAGCTCACCATACCAGGGGTGGAGGACTGAAGCTTTCTTT. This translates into CASSPYQGWRTEAFF.

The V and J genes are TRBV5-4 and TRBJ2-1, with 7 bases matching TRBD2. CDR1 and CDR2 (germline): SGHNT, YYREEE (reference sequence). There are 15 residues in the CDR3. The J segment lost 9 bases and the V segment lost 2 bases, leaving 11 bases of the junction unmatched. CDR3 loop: CASSLGAGDGIEQFF. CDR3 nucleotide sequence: TGTGCCAGCAGCTTAGGTGCGGGAGATGGGATTGAGCAGTTCTTC.

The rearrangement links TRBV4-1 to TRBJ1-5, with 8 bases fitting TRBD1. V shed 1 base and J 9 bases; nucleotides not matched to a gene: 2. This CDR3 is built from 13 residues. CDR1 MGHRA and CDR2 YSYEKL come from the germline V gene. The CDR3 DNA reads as TGCGCCAGCAGCCAAGCAGGGGGCGGGCCCCAGCATTTT. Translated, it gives CASSQAGGGPQHF.

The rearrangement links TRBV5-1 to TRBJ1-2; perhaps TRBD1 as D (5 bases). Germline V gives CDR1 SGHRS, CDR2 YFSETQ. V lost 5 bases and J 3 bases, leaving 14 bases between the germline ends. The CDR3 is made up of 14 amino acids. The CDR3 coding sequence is TGCGCCAGCAGATACTCGGGGGAACACTATGGCTACACCTTC. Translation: CASRYSGEHYGYTF.

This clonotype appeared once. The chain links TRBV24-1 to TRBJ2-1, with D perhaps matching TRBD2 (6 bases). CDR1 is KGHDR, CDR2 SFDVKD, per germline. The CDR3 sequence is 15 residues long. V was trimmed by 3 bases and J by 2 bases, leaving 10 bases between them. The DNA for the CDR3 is TGTGCCACCAGTGATATGAGCGGGCCCTACAATGAGCAGTTCTTC. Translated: CATSDMSGPYNEQFF.

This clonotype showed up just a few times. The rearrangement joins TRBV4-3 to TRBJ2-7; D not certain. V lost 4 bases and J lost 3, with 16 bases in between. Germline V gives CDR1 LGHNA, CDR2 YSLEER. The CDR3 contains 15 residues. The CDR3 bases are TGCGCCAGCAGCCTGACACATTGGACGGTCTACGAGCAGTACTTC. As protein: CASSLTHWTVYEQYF.

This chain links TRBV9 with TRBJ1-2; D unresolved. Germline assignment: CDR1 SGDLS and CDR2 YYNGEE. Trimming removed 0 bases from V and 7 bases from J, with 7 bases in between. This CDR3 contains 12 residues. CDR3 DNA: TGTGCCAGCAGCGTAGACGGTTTTGGCTACACCTTC. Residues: CASSVDGFGYTF. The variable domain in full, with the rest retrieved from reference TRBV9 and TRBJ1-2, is DSGVTQTPKHLITATGQRVTLRCSPRSGDLSVYWYQQSLDQGLQFLIQYYNGEERAKGNILERFSAQQFPDLHSELNLSSLELGDSALYFCASSVDGFGYTFGSGTRLTVV.